Following are 31 T cell receptor beta chains from one sample sequenced in a study of post-analysis software for immune sequencing data. Overall study results and limits: A few TRBV segments occurring more often in patients than controls included TRBV5-6, TRBV5-1 and TRBV20-1.

Unique molecular identifiers were present in the TCR beta cDNA libraries. TCRdb analysed the PCR reads with MiXCR anew, one entry per CDR3 protein. The sample has some 700,000 distinct CDR3 sequences; approximately 60% are singletons. Their antigen targets remain unknown. Sequencing input: blood. All receptors derive from a girl aged 2 to 10 with multiple sclerosis.

The chain is built from TRBV12-3 or TRBV12-4 and TRBJ2-1, with 8 nucleotides matching TRBD2. The CDR3 loop spans 17 amino acids. The J segment lost 2 bases and the V segment lost 3 bases, leaving 9 bases of the junction unmatched. The CDR3 nucleotides are TGTGCCAGCAGTTTTACGGGGGGGCCTGGGACCTACAATGAGCAGTTCTTC. Amino acids: CASSFTGGPGTYNEQFF.

CDR3 nucleotide sequence: TGCGCCAGCAGCCACACATCGGGAGGCGAGCAGTACTTC. Encoded protein: CASSHTSGGEQYF. The chain is built from TRBV4-1 and TRBJ2-7, with 7 bases that match TRBD2. CDR1 MGHRA and CDR2 YSYEKL come from the germline V gene. This CDR3 region has 13 residues. V trimming: 3 bases; J trimming: 6 bases; junction bases outside the gene matches: 5.

The chain recombines TRBV5-1 with TRBJ2-5; D possibly corresponds to TRBD1 (6 bases). The DNA matches TRBJ2-7 better at its end, which makes the J call doubtful. The CDR3 is made up of 14 amino acids. The germline CDR1 and CDR2 sequences are SGHRS and YFSETQ. The CDR3 nucleotides are TGCGCCAGCAGCAGAGACAGGTTCCCCTACGAGCAGTACTTC. It encodes CASSRDRFPYEQYF.

The genes are TRBV3-1 and TRBJ2-5; TRBD1 aligns across 8 bases. The J call could be wrong; TRBJ2-7 is a better fit for the DNA end. CDR3 length equals 14 residues. Germline-derived CDR1 and CDR2 are LGHDT and YNNKEL (reference sequence). CDR3 in DNA: TGTGCCAGTAGTCGAGGGACAGGAAACTACGAGCAGTACTTC. Residues: CASSRGTGNYEQYF.

This clonotype was seen a handful of times. This chain connects TRBV4-3 to TRBJ1-2; D possibly corresponds to TRBD1 (6 bases). This CDR3 is built from 16 residues. V was shortened by 1 base and J by 4 bases, with 16 bases between the two germline ends. Germline CDR1 reads LGHNA; CDR2 reads YSLEER. CDR3 residues: CASSQGLEGGPYGYTF. Here the CDR3 DNA reads TGCGCCAGCAGCCAAGGACTGGAGGGGGGCCCCTATGGCTACACCTTC.

The CDR3 sequence: CASSPISIGPNEQFF. For the CDR3, the DNA is TGTGCCAGCAGCCCAATATCAATTGGACCCAATGAGCAGTTCTTC. The chain links TRBV27 to TRBJ2-1; D gene unclear. Germline-derived CDR1 and CDR2 are MNHEY and SMNVEV (reference sequence). The V and J ends lost 6 bases and 6 bases respectively, with 18 bases between them. CDR3 size: 15 residues.

The genes are TRBV29-1 and TRBJ1-1; 10 bases are shared with TRBD1. Germline values: CDR1 SQVTM, CDR2 ANQGSEA. Trimming at V came to 5 bases and at J to 2 bases, leaving 5 bases not matched to a gene. The CDR3 has 14 amino acids. CDR3: CSVRGTGENTEAFF. The CDR3 nucleotides read TGCAGCGTTAGGGGGACAGGGGAAAACACTGAAGCTTTCTTT.

The chain employs TRBV6-5 and TRBJ2-3, with 7 positions matching TRBD1. This CDR3 spans 15 amino acids. CDR1 and CDR2 from the germline V gene are MNHEY and SVGAGI. Trimming removed 4 bases from V and 0 bases from J; junction bases left unmatched: 4. The CDR3 here is CASSLPGQSTDTQYF. In nucleotides, the CDR3 is TGTGCCAGCAGTTTACCGGGACAGAGCACAGATACGCAGTATTTT.

This clonotype was found a few times. The genes are TRBV20-1 and TRBJ2-7, with D perhaps being TRBD1 or TRBD2 (6 bases each). The CDR3 length is 15 residues. CDR1 DFQATT and CDR2 SNEGSKA come from the germline V gene (reference sequence). V dropped 0 bases and J dropped 1 base, with 13 bases sitting between them. The CDR3 region is CSARDPTRGSYEQYF. CDR3 nucleotide sequence: TGCAGTGCTAGAGACCCGACTAGGGGGTCCTACGAGCAGTACTTC.

The chain employs TRBV5-1 and TRBJ2-6; 10 bases are a match to TRBD1. Germline V gene lookup returns CDR1 SGHRS and CDR2 YFSETQ. There are 16 residues in the CDR3. V lost 4 bases to trimming and J lost 3 bases; unmatched junction nucleotides: 4. The CDR3 sequence: CASSRTGGNGANVLTF. In nucleotides, the CDR3 is TGCGCCAGCAGCAGGACAGGGGGTAATGGGGCCAACGTCCTGACTTTC. The full variable domain, rest sourced from reference TRBV5-1 and TRBJ2-6, is KAGVTQTPRYLIKTRGQQVTLSCSPISGHRSVSWYQQTPGQGLQFLFEYFSETQRNKGNFPGRFSGRQFSNSRSEMNVSTLELGDSALYLCASSRTGGNGANVLTFGAGSRLTVL.

CDR3 sequence (DNA): TGTGCCAGCAGTTACCTCGGGGCCTATGGCTACACCTTC. Translated: CASSYLGAYGYTF. The chain has TRBV6-5 and TRBJ1-2; possible D gene TRBD1, 5 bases. V was pared by 2 bases and J by 4 bases, with 8 bases between. The CDR3 runs 13 residues. The germline CDR1 and CDR2 sequences are MNHEY and SVGAGI.

The chain joins TRBV4-3 to TRBJ1-5; D is ambiguous. Germline V CDR1 and CDR2: LGHNA, YSLEER. This CDR3 contains 15 residues. V was cut by 0 bases and J by 1 base, with 7 bases left in between. CDR3 sequence reads: CASSQEGLSNQPQHF. CDR3 nucleotides: TGCGCCAGCAGCCAAGAGGGGTTGAGCAATCAGCCCCAGCATTTT.

The V call is TRBV7-2, the J call TRBJ2-4, with D maybe TRBD2 (5 bases). The CDR3 sequence is 13 residues long. Looked up from germline, CDR1 is SGHTA and CDR2 is FQGNSA. V was cut by 6 bases and J by 5 bases, with 11 bases left in between. CDR3 DNA sequence: TGTGCCAGCAGGAGCGGAAGTCAAAACATTCAGTACTTC. Protein sequence: CASRSGSQNIQYF.

This rearrangement joins TRBV20-1 to TRBJ2-3; a weak D match, TRBD1 (6 bases). Germline V lookup: CDR1 DFQATT, CDR2 SNEGSKA (reference sequence). Trimming pared 1 base from V and 8 bases from J, leaving 28 bases between. The CDR3 runs to 18 residues. This CDR3 reads CSARGQQTGHSRVPTQYF. CDR3 bases: TGCAGTGCTAGAGGTCAACAAACGGGACATTCCCGGGTTCCTACGCAGTATTTT.

This clonotype was counted a few times. The chain recombines TRBV20-1 with TRBJ2-1, with 16 nucleotides matching TRBD2. CDR1 DFQATT and CDR2 SNEGSKA come from the germline V gene (reference sequence). The CDR3 has 18 amino acids. V dropped 3 bases and J dropped 4; count of bases not matched to a gene: 9. This CDR3 is CSARSSGLAGGPYNEQFF. In DNA, the CDR3 is TGCAGTGCTAGGTCCTCGGGACTAGCGGGGGGGCCATACAATGAGCAGTTCTTC.

V and J are TRBV11-2 and TRBJ2-5, with D hard to call. CDR1 and CDR2 from the germline V gene are SGHAT and FQNNGV. This CDR3 is built from 12 residues. V was shortened by 3 bases and J by 8 bases, with 10 bases between the two germline ends. The CDR3 is CASSFLSETQYF. The CDR3 coding sequence is TGTGCCAGCAGCTTCCTCTCCGAAACCCAGTACTTC.

The chain links TRBV3-1 to TRBJ2-5; 9 bases map to TRBD2. The CDR3 sequence is 17 residues long. Germline assignment: CDR1 LGHDT and CDR2 YNNKEL (reference sequence). V was pared by 0 bases and J by 2 bases, with 7 bases of the junction left unmatched. The chain's CDR3 is CASSQDTTSGFQETQYF. The CDR3 DNA reads as TGTGCCAGCAGCCAAGATACAACTAGCGGGTTTCAAGAGACCCAGTACTTC.

A single count supports this clonotype. The chain has TRBV12-3 or TRBV12-4 and TRBJ1-1; 9 bases align to TRBD1. J gave up 11 bases and V 5 bases, and 6 bases lay outside the gene matches. CDR3 length equals 12 residues. For the CDR3, the DNA is TGTGCCAGCAGTGCGGGGGACAGGGAGGCTTTCTTT. Encoded protein: CASSAGDREAFF.

V and J are TRBV12-3 or TRBV12-4 and TRBJ2-3, with D possibly being TRBD2 (6 bases). Trimming left V 8 bases short and J 6 bases short, with 15 bases between. The CDR3 length is 13 residues. CDR3 protein: CASETTSGDTQYF. The CDR3 DNA reads as TGTGCCAGCGAAACTACCAGCGGGGATACGCAGTATTTT.

This chain uses TRBV4-2 with TRBJ2-1, with TRBD2 matching 11 bases. The CDR3 is 17 residues long. The germline CDR1 and CDR2 sequences are LGHNA and YNFKEQ. The V and J ends lost 5 bases and 7 bases, in that order; junction bases with no gene match: 13. The CDR3 spells CASSSRFSGRDLNEQFF. DNA of the CDR3: TGTGCCAGCAGCTCTAGATTTAGCGGGAGGGACCTAAATGAGCAGTTCTTC.

J is TRBJ2-3 and V is TRBV28; a possible D gene is TRBD1 (6 bases). Germline V gene data show CDR1 as MDHEN and CDR2 as SYDVKM. This CDR3 contains 14 residues. V dropped 6 bases and J dropped 2 bases, with 12 bases sitting between them. The chain's CDR3 is CASSGQPFTDTQYF. In nucleotides, the CDR3 is TGTGCCAGCAGCGGACAGCCTTTCACAGATACGCAGTATTTT.

The rearrangement joins TRBV12-3 or TRBV12-4 to TRBJ2-1; D call uncertain. Trimming took 0 bases from V and 10 from J, leaving 10 bases between them. This CDR3 spans 13 amino acids. As DNA, the CDR3 is TGTGCCAGCAGTTTAGCCGACGGCCTAGAGCAGTTCTTC. Translating it yields CASSLADGLEQFF.

The J gene is TRBJ2-7, the V gene TRBV6-2 or TRBV6-3; 12 bases fit TRBD2. CDR3 length: 17 amino acids. V lost 0 bases and J lost 0; bases outside the gene matches: 3. CDR1 is MNHEY, CDR2 SVGEGT, per germline. The chain's CDR3 is CASSYSATSGSSYEQYF. Here the CDR3 DNA reads TGTGCCAGCAGTTACTCAGCGACTAGCGGGAGCTCCTACGAGCAGTACTTC.

V is TRBV20-1 and J is TRBJ1-2; no clear D gene. Germline lookup yields CDR1 DFQATT and CDR2 SNEGSKA (reference sequence). This CDR3 is built from 15 residues. Trimming shortened V by 6 bases and J by 2 bases, and 19 bases separated the two germline ends. For the CDR3, the DNA is TGCAGTGCCCACACTCCCTCAGGTGAAAACTATGGCTACACCTTC. Encoded protein: CSAHTPSGENYGYTF.

CDR3 in amino acids: CASSQGGPAGVRETQYF. The CDR3 nucleotides read TGTGCCAGCAGCCAAGGCGGCCCAGCGGGGGTGCGGGAGACCCAGTACTTC. The chain is built from TRBV7-9 and TRBJ2-5, with 8 bases that match TRBD2. CDR1 and CDR2 (germline): SEHNR, FQNEAQ (reference sequence). There are 17 residues in the CDR3. J gave up 5 bases and V 5 bases, and 16 bases lay outside the gene matches.

The chain uses TRBV10-3 and TRBJ2-3; TRBD1 is a possible D gene (6 bases). Germline V gene sequence: CDR1 ENHRY, CDR2 SYGVKD. The CDR3 totals 15 residues. Deletions cut 6 bases from V and 0 bases from J, with 13 bases between. CDR3 protein: CAIRRTDASTDTQYF. CDR3 bases: TGTGCCATCAGGAGGACAGACGCTAGCACAGATACGCAGTATTTT.

Points on this clonotype: At one end the junction does not follow the germline gene, possibly because of a read error. This chain links TRBV6-5 with TRBJ1-6, with no clear D. CDR3 size: 13 residues. Germline V gene lookup returns CDR1 MNHEY and CDR2 SVGAGI. CDR3 protein: CASSPRRDSPPHF. The CDR3 DNA sequence: TGTGCCAGCAGTCCGCGGAGGGATTCACCCCCCCACTTT.

The chain couples TRBV20-1 to TRBJ2-1, with 8 bases lining up with TRBD2. Trimming cost V 5 bases and J 9 bases; bases outside gene matches: 9. Germline CDR1 and CDR2: DFQATT and SNEGSKA (reference sequence). The length of the CDR3 is 13 residues. The CDR3 loop is CSAEWTSNPEQFF. As DNA, the CDR3 is TGCAGTGCTGAATGGACTAGCAATCCTGAGCAGTTCTTC.

In regard to this clonotype: One end of the junction is discordant with germline, which a read error may explain. V gene TRBV5-5 combines with J gene TRBJ2-6; D possibly uses TRBD1 or TRBD2 (6 bases each). This CDR3 has 18 residues. CDR1 and CDR2 from the germline V gene are SGHKS and YYEKEE (reference sequence). The CDR3 bases are TGTGCCAGCAGCCTGCGGGACACCACTCCCTCTGGGGCCAACGTCCGGACTTTC. It translates to CASSLRDTTPSGANVRTF.

The chain is built from TRBV12-3 or TRBV12-4 and TRBJ2-1, with 9 bases matching TRBD2. J gave up 5 bases and V 2 bases, and 19 bases lay outside the gene matches. The CDR3 consists of 20 residues. The CDR3 sequence is CASSLPSDNFLAGRDNEQFF. The CDR3 DNA reads as TGTGCCAGCAGTTTACCGTCCGACAACTTTCTAGCGGGACGTGACAATGAGCAGTTCTTC.

This clonotype was detected a few times. The chain joins TRBV6-6 to TRBJ1-1; 7 bases align to TRBD1. Germline V gene data show CDR1 as MNHNY and CDR2 as SVGAGI (reference sequence). The CDR3 extends over 15 amino acids. V was pared by 7 bases and J by 5 bases, with 13 bases of the junction left unmatched. CDR3 residues: CASNERGRLSTEAFF. Written as DNA, the CDR3 is TGTGCCAGCAATGAAAGGGGGCGTCTGAGTACTGAAGCTTTCTTT.